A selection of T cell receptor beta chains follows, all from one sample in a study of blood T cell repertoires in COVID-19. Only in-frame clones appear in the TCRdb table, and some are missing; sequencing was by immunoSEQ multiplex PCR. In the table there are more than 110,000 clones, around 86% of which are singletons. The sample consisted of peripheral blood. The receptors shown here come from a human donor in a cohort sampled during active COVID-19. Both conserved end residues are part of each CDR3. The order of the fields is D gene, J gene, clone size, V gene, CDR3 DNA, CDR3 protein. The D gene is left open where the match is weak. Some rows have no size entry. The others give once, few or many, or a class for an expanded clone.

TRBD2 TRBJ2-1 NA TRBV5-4 TGTGCCAGCAGACCGGATTGGTGGGAGGGCCTAAACGAGCAGTTCTTC CASRPDWWEGLNEQFF
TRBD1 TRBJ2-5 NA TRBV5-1 TGCGCCAGCAGCGTGGGACAGGGTGGAGAGACCCAGTACTTC CASSVGQGGETQYF
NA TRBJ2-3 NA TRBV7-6 TGTGCCAGCAGCTTAACTACTACCACAGATACGCAGTATTTT CASSLTTTTDTQYF
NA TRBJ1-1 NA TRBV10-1 TGCGCCAGCAGCCCCAGCAGCGGGACTGAAGCTTTCTTT CASSPSSGTEAFF
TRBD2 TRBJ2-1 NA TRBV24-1 TGTGCCACGAAGAAGGCGGGAGGGCCGGATGAGCAGTTCTTC CATKKAGGPDEQFF
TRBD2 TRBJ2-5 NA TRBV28 TGTGCCAGCAGGCGACACCTAGCGGGAGGGGGTAAAGAGACCCAGTACTTC CASRRHLAGGGKETQYF
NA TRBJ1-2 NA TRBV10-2 TGCGCCAGCAGTGAGTCCGGCAGGGGTGGCTACACCTTC CASSESGRGGYTF
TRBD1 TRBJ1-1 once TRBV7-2 TGTGCCAGCAGCTACACAGGGGGCGTCAACACTGAAGCTTTCTTT CASSYTGGVNTEAFF
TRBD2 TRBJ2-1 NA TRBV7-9 TGTGCCAGCAGCTTAAATGGCGGGAGGGTCAATGAGCAGTTCTTC CASSLNGGRVNEQFF
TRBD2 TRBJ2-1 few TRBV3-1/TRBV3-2 TGTGCCAGCAGCCAAGGCAGGACTAGCGGGAGAATCCATGAGCAGTTCTTC CASSQGRTSGRIHEQFF
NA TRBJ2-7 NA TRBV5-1 TGCGCCAGCAGCTTGGCCGCTGGGGCTTCCTACGAGCAGTACTTC CASSLAAGASYEQYF
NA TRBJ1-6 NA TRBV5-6 TGTGCCAGCAGCTTGAACGTCCGGGTTTCACCCCTCCACTTT CASSLNVRVSPLHF
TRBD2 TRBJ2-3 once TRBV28 TGTGCCAGCAGTTTCCCCGGGACTAGCGGGGGCACAGATACGCAGTATTTT CASSFPGTSGGTDTQYF
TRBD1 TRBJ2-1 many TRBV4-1 TGCGCCAGCAGCCCTCAGGGGGACAATGAGCAGTTCTTC CASSPQGDNEQFF
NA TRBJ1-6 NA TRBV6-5 TGTGCCAGCAGGGCCGGGGAAACCCTCCACTTT CASRAGETLHF
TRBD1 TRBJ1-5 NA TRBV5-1 TGCGCCAGCAGCTTGGTATACAGGGGGCATCAGCCCCAGCATTTT CASSLVYRGHQPQHF
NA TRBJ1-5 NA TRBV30 TGTGCCTGGACGGGACAAAGTATCAATCAGCCCCAGCATTTT CAWTGQSINQPQHF
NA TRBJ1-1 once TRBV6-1 TGTGCCAGCAGTGAAACCGGACTCCGAGCTTTCTTT CASSETGLRAFF
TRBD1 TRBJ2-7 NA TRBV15 TGTGCCACCAGCAGAGACCGGGACAGCACCTACGAGCAGTACTTC CATSRDRDSTYEQYF
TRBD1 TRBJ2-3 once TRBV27 TGTGCCAGCATTGGACCGACAGGGACCTCCTTCACAGATACGCAGTATTTT CASIGPTGTSFTDTQYF
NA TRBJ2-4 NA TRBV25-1 TGTGCCAGCAGTGGCCCGATAGATATTCAGTACTTC CASSGPIDIQYF
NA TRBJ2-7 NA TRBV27 TGTGCCAGCAGTTTGCGGATGAGTTACTACGAGCAGTACTTC CASSLRMSYYEQYF
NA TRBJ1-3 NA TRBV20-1 TGCAGTGCTAGAGTAATAGACACCATATATTTT CSARVIDTIYF
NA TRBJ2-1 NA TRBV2 TGTGCCAGCAGTGAGGAGGGTTTCTACAATGAGCAGTTCTTC CASSEEGFYNEQFF
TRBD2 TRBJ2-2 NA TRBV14 TGTGCCAGCAGCCAGGGCGGGAGAGTTGGTGCCGGGGAGCTGTTTTTT CASSQGGRVGAGELFF
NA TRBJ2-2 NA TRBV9 TGTGCCAGCATAGCTATGTCGTCCGGGGAGCTGTTTTTT CASIAMSSGELFF
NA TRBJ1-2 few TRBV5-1 TGCGCCAGCAGCTTGGACTTAAGGAGGTCAGATGGCTACACCTTC CASSLDLRRSDGYTF
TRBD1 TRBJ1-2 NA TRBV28 TGTGCCAGCAGTCCTAGGACAGGGTTGGGCTATGGCTACACCTTC CASSPRTGLGYGYTF
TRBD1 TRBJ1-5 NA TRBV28 TGTGCCAGCACCACGACAGGGGGAGGTAGCAATCAGCCCCAGCATTTT CASTTTGGGSNQPQHF
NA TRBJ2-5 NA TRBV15 TGTGCCACCAGCAGAGATACCGGGAAAGATGAGACCCAGTACTTC CATSRDTGKDETQYF
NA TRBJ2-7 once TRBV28 TGTGCCAGCAGTTTTGAGGGCGGGTCCGGAAGGGTGGTCGAGCAGTACTTC CASSFEGGSGRVVEQYF
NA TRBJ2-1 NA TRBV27 TGTGCCAGCAGTCACTCGTTGGCAGGGGTCTTCCTCAATGAGCAGTTCTTC CASSHSLAGVFLNEQFF
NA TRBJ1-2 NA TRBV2 TGTGCCAGCAGTGAGACTGCGGGGGTCGGCTATGGCTACACCTTC CASSETAGVGYGYTF
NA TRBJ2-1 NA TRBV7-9 TGTGCCAGCGGCACAGGGATTCGATACAATGAGCAGTTCTTC CASGTGIRYNEQFF
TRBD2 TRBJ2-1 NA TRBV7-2 TGTGCCAGCAGCTCGACTAGCGGGGCCTCCCATGAGCAGTTCTTC CASSSTSGASHEQFF
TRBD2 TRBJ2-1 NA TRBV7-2 TGTGCCAGCAGCTTAGGAGTTAGCGGGGGCTACAATGAGCAGTTCTTC CASSLGVSGGYNEQFF
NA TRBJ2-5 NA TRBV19 TGTGCCAGTAGTATAGCCCCGGGCGGGGAGACCCAGTACTTC CASSIAPGGETQYF
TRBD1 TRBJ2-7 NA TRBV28 TGTGCCAGCTCACCCGGGACAGGGGGGAACGAGCAGTACTTC CASSPGTGGNEQYF
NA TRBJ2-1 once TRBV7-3 TGTGCCAGCAGCTTAGGTGGGGGCCTTGTGAATGAGCAGTTCTTC CASSLGGGLVNEQFF
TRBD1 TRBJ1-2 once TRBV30 TGTGCCTGGAGTCGGGACAGGACCCTTAACTATGGCTACACCTTC CAWSRDRTLNYGYTF
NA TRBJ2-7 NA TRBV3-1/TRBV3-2 TGTGCCAGCAGACCGGGACTCCACGCCTACGAGCAGTACTTC CASRPGLHAYEQYF
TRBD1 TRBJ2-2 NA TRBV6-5 TGTGCCAGCAGCCTGGACAGGTACACCGGGGAGCTGTTTTTT CASSLDRYTGELFF
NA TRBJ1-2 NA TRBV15 TGTGCCACCAGCAGAGATTCGGGCAGGGCCTATGGCTACACCTTC CATSRDSGRAYGYTF
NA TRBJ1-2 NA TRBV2 TGTGCCAGCACAGGTACACAGGCGACCCGCTTC CASTGTQATRF
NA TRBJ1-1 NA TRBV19 TGTGCCAGTAGTATAGGTAGGGGCGTCGAAGCTTTCTTT CASSIGRGVEAFF
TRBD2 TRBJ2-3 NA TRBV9 TGTGCCAGCAGCGGAGCGGGGAGCACAGATACGCAGTATTTT CASSGAGSTDTQYF